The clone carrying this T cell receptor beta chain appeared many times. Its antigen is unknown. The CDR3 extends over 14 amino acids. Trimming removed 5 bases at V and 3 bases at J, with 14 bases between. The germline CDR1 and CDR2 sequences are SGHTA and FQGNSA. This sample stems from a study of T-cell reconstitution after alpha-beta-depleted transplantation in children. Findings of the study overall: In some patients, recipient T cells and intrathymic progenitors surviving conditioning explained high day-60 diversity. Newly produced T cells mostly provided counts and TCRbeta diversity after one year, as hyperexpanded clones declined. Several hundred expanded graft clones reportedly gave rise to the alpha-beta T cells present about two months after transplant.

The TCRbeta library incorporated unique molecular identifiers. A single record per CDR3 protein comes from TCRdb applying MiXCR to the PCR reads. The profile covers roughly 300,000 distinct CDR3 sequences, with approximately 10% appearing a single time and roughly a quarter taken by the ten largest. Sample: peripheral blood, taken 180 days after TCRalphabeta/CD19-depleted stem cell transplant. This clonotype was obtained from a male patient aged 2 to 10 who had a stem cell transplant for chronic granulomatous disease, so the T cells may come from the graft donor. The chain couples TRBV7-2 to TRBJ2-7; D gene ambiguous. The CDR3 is CASSRLDSRYEQYF. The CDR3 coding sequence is TGTGCCAGCAGCCGGCTAGACTCTCGCTACGAGCAGTACTTC.